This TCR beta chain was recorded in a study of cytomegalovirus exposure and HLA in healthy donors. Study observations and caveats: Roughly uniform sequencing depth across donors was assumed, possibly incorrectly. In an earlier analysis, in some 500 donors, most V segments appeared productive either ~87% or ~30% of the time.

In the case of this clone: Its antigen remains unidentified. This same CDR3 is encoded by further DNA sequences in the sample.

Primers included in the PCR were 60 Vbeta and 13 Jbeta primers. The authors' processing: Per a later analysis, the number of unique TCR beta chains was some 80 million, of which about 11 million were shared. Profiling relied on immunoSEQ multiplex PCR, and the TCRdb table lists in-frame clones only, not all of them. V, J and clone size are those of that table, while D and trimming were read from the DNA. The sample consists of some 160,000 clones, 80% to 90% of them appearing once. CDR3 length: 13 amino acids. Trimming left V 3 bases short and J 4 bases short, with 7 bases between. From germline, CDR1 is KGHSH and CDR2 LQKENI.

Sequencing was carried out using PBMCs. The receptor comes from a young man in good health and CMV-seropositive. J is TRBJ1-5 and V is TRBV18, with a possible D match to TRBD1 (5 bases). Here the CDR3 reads CASSPGGNQPQHF. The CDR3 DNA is TGTGCCAGCTCACCGGGGGGGAATCAGCCCCAGCATTTT.